Shown below are 14 T cell receptor beta chains from a single sample sequenced in a study of T-cell memory formation after mild COVID-19. TCRdb reanalysed the 5' RACE reads using MiXCR and keeps one entry per CDR3 protein. The table has about half a million distinct CDR3 sequences, about 18% seen once. The sample consisted of PBMCs or a T cell subset sorted from them (not recorded which). The receptors stem from an adult woman who had mild COVID-19 (a few samples of this study predate the infection). Cell type and time point are not known.

In this sample, this clonotype turned up a few times. The gene calls are TRBV18 and TRBJ2-3; a possible D gene is TRBD2 (5 bases). The CDR3 loop spans 13 amino acids. CDR1 and CDR2 from the germline V gene are KGHSH and LQKENI. With 2 bases removed from V and 6 bases from J, the gap between germline ends came to 9 bases. CDR3 nucleotide sequence: TGTGCCAGCTCACCAGGACTCTCGGATACGCAGTATTTT. It yields the protein CASSPGLSDTQYF.

This clonotype was recorded a few times. In nucleotides, the CDR3 is TGTGCCAGCAGTTATCGTCCAGCGTACGAGCAGTACTTC. It is translated as CASSYRPAYEQYF. The chain carries TRBV6-6 and TRBJ2-7; D unclear. Germline V CDR1 and CDR2: MNHNY, SVGAGI (reference sequence). The CDR3 spans 13 residues. With 3 bases removed from V and 4 bases from J, the gap between germline ends came to 10 bases.

This clonotype turned up a few times. This sequence joins TRBV12-3 or TRBV12-4 and TRBJ2-5; D remains ambiguous. With 4 bases removed from V and 2 bases from J, the gap between germline ends came to 14 bases. There are 15 residues in the CDR3. CDR3 sequence (DNA): TGTGCCAGCAGTTCTGGCGTTTCTAAGCAAGAGACCCAGTACTTC. This gives the protein CASSSGVSKQETQYF.

This chain joins TRBV15 and TRBJ2-2; D gene ambiguous. Per the germline V gene, CDR1 is LNHNV and CDR2 is YYDKDF (reference sequence). V lost 4 bases and J 6 bases, leaving 9 bases between the germline ends. The CDR3 has 13 residues. The CDR3 spells CATSIERPGELFF. Here the CDR3 DNA reads TGTGCCACCAGCATAGAAAGACCCGGGGAGCTGTTTTTT. Together with reference TRBV15 and TRBJ2-2, the CDR3 gives the full variable domain: DAMVIQNPRYQVTQFGKPVTLSCSQTLNHNVMYWYQQKSSQAPKLLFHYYDKDFNNEADTPDNFQSRRPNTSFCFLDIRSPGLGDTAMYLCATSIERPGELFFGEGSRLTVL.

This clonotype was recorded many times. V and J are TRBV7-9 and TRBJ2-5, with TRBD2 identical over 8 bases. Germline CDR1 SEHNR, CDR2 FQNEAQ (reference sequence). The CDR3 contains 16 residues. The V segment lost 5 bases and the J segment 6 bases; nucleotides outside the gene matches: 14. CDR3: CASSRLAGLDEKTQYF. The CDR3 region has the DNA TGTGCCAGCAGCAGGCTAGCGGGCCTCGACGAAAAGACCCAGTACTTC.

As regards this clonotype: In this CDR3 the conserved last residue, phenylalanine or tryptophan, is missing, so a read error is likely. The DNA is omitted, as the CDR3 cannot be located on it reliably, and the CDR3 follows TCRdb's listing. The chain is built from TRBV12-3 or TRBV12-4 and TRBJ1-2; whether TRBD1, the table's D call, matches the DNA was not checked. The CDR3 is made up of 12 amino acids, end residues included. The CDR3 sequence: CASSLPSRTAEV.

This clonotype was observed many times. The CDR3 DNA sequence: TGTGCCAGCAGTTTAGGGAGACAGGGCATGTTGATTAACTATGGCTACACCTTC. This translates into CASSLGRQGMLINYGYTF. This rearrangement joins TRBV27 to TRBJ1-2, with TRBD1 matching over 7 bases. CDR1 is MNHEY and CDR2 is SMNVEV in the germline V gene (reference sequence). The CDR3 covers 18 residues. The junction had 13 bases not matched to a gene; V was cut back by 2 bases and J by 1 base.

This clonotype was counted many times. This chain joins TRBV6-5 and TRBJ2-7; D is possibly TRBD1 (5 bases). Trimming removed 7 bases from V and 0 bases from J, with 10 bases in between. Germline V gene data show CDR1 as MNHEY and CDR2 as SVGAGI. The CDR3 length is 13 residues. The CDR3 coding sequence is TGTGCCAGCACACAGGCCGCCTCCTACGAGCAGTACTTC. It is translated as CASTQAASYEQYF.

The J gene is TRBJ2-4, the V gene TRBV6-2 or TRBV6-3; D is unclear. The CDR3 contains 16 residues. Germline V CDR1 and CDR2: MNHEY, SVGEGT. V shed 6 bases and J shed 0 bases, with 15 bases lying between them. The CDR3 spells CASSPWADLAKNIQYF. The CDR3 DNA follows: TGTGCCAGCAGCCCCTGGGCAGATTTAGCCAAAAACATTCAGTACTTC.

This clonotype has ten or more counts. The chain combines TRBV4-2 with TRBJ1-2; D gene ambiguous. In germline, CDR1 is LGHNA, CDR2 YNFKEQ. V lost 0 bases to trimming and J lost 4 bases, with 6 bases between them. CDR3 length: 13 residues. CDR3 sequence reads: CASSQESGYGYTF. For the CDR3, the DNA is TGTGCCAGCAGCCAAGAAAGTGGCTATGGCTACACCTTC.

V gene TRBV19 combines with J gene TRBJ2-5, with D possibly matching TRBD1 (6 bases). Deletions cut 8 bases from V and 0 bases from J, with 13 bases between. Germline lookup yields CDR1 LNHDA and CDR2 SQIVND (reference sequence). The CDR3 is 14 residues long. Here the CDR3 reads CASRRGQHQETQYF. The CDR3 bases are TGTGCCAGTCGACGCGGACAGCACCAAGAGACCCAGTACTTC.

The CDR3 here is CASGPGTGLAGELFF. DNA of the CDR3: TGTGCTAGTGGGCCTGGGACAGGGCTAGCCGGGGAGCTGTTTTTT. This chain joins TRBV12-5 and TRBJ2-2, with TRBD1 identical over 9 bases. The V segment lost 6 bases and the J segment 6 bases; nucleotides outside the gene matches: 8. The germline V gene encodes CDR1 LGHNT and CDR2 FRNRAP. The CDR3 extends over 15 amino acids.

This clonotype was counted between two and nine times. The V gene is TRBV7-6, the J gene TRBJ2-7; either TRBD1 or TRBD2 may fit D (5 bases each). With 1 base removed from V and 2 bases from J, the gap between germline ends came to 18 bases. The CDR3 sequence is 17 residues long. Germline CDR1 reads SGHVS; CDR2 reads FNYEAQ. Here the CDR3 reads CASSLERAGTTPYEQYF. DNA for the CDR3: TGTGCCAGCAGCTTAGAGAGGGCCGGGACCACACCCTACGAGCAGTACTTC. Based on the CDR3 plus reference TRBV7-6 and TRBJ2-7, the full variable domain is GAGVSQSPRYKVTKRGQDVALRCDPISGHVSLYWYRQALGQGPEFLTYFNYEAQQDKSGLPNDRFSAERPEGSISTLTIQRTEQRDSAMYRCASSLERAGTTPYEQYFGPGTRLTVT.

This sequence joins TRBV6-1 and TRBJ2-3, with 8 bases that match TRBD2. The trim removed 2 bases at V and 3 bases at J, leaving 7 bases unmatched. Per germline, CDR1 MNHNS and CDR2 SASEGT. The CDR3 totals 16 residues. CDR3 sequence reads: CASSERGGRRTDTQYF. CDR3 coding DNA: TGTGCCAGCAGTGAACGGGGGGGGCGCCGGACAGATACGCAGTATTTT.